The rows below give T cell receptor beta chains drawn from one sample of a study of HIV-infected patients and healthy controls. One entry per CDR3 protein results from TCRdb running MiXCR on the 5' RACE reads. The sample consists of about 67,000 distinct CDR3 sequences, about 16% of them appearing once. Material for sequencing was CD4+ T cells from blood. These TCRs come from a human donor in good health. The CDR3 runs from the conserved cysteine through the conserved F or W. The order of the fields is clone size, V gene, D gene, J gene, CDR3 protein, CDR3 DNA. D genes are given only for firm matches. Some rows have no size entry. The others give once, few or many, or a class for an expanded clone.

clone size: few
V gene: TRBV20-1
D gene: -
J gene: TRBJ1-6
CDR3 protein: CSARAGSNSPLHF
CDR3 DNA: TGCAGTGCTAGGGCAGGCAGTAATTCACCCCTCCACTTT

clone size: few
V gene: TRBV28
D gene: TRBD2
J gene: TRBJ2-1
CDR3 protein: CASSSPASGRASEQFF
CDR3 DNA: TGTGCCAGCAGCAGCCCGGCTAGCGGGAGGGCCAGTGAGCAGTTCTTC

clone size: few
V gene: TRBV7-2
D gene: -
J gene: TRBJ1-5
CDR3 protein: CASSPYTGIQPQHF
CDR3 DNA: TGTGCCAGCAGCCCATACACAGGGATCCAGCCCCAGCATTTT

clone size: many
V gene: TRBV15
D gene: TRBD2
J gene: TRBJ2-1
CDR3 protein: CATSRTGTSMAEQFF
CDR3 DNA: TGTGCCACCAGCAGAACCGGGACTAGTATGGCTGAGCAGTTCTTC

clone size: -
V gene: TRBV7-2
D gene: TRBD2
J gene: TRBJ2-7
CDR3 protein: CASSHSSGGGYEQYF
CDR3 DNA: TGTGCCAGCAGCCATTCTTCAGGCGGGGGCTACGAGCAGTACTTC

clone size: few
V gene: TRBV5-5
D gene: -
J gene: TRBJ1-5
CDR3 protein: CASSPAWDQPQHF
CDR3 DNA: TGTGCCAGCAGCCCCGCATGGGATCAGCCCCAGCATTTT

clone size: few
V gene: TRBV7-2
D gene: TRBD2
J gene: TRBJ2-5
CDR3 protein: CASRSSGGGQTQYF
CDR3 DNA: TGTGCCAGCAGAAGCAGCGGGGGTGGGCAGACCCAGTACTTC

clone size: -
V gene: TRBV7-9
D gene: -
J gene: TRBJ1-6
CDR3 protein: CASSAGRENSPLHF
CDR3 DNA: TGTGCCAGCAGCGCCGGAAGGGAGAATTCACCCCTCCACTTT

clone size: few
V gene: TRBV27
D gene: TRBD1
J gene: TRBJ1-5
CDR3 protein: CASSLSLKGAYSNQPQHF
CDR3 DNA: TGTGCCAGCAGTTTATCGTTGAAGGGGGCCTATAGCAATCAGCCCCAGCATTTT

clone size: -
V gene: TRBV6-6
D gene: TRBD1
J gene: TRBJ1-2
CDR3 protein: CASSFATGGEANYGYTF
CDR3 DNA: TGTGCCAGCAGTTTCGCGACAGGGGGTGAAGCTAACTATGGCTACACCTTC

clone size: -
V gene: TRBV15
D gene: TRBD2
J gene: TRBJ2-1
CDR3 protein: CATSSGTSGGAEQFF
CDR3 DNA: TGTGCCACCAGCAGTGGGACTAGCGGGGGGGCTGAGCAGTTCTTC

clone size: -
V gene: TRBV7-9
D gene: TRBD1
J gene: TRBJ1-5
CDR3 protein: CASSLGTPGQGRSQPQHF
CDR3 DNA: TGTGCCAGCAGCTTAGGTACCCCGGGACAGGGTCGTTCGCAGCCCCAGCATTTT

clone size: many
V gene: TRBV20-1
D gene: -
J gene: TRBJ2-2
CDR3 protein: CSASRGFNTGELFF
CDR3 DNA: TGCAGTGCTAGCCGCGGGTTCAACACCGGGGAGCTGTTTTTT

clone size: -
V gene: TRBV20-1
D gene: -
J gene: TRBJ2-3
CDR3 protein: CSASSRKRTDTQYF
CDR3 DNA: TGCAGTGCCAGCAGCCGGAAGAGGACAGATACGCAGTATTTT

clone size: -
V gene: TRBV13
D gene: TRBD2
J gene: TRBJ2-1
CDR3 protein: CASSWGTSGSSYNEQFF
CDR3 DNA: TGTGCCAGCAGCTGGGGGACTAGCGGGAGCTCCTACAATGAGCAGTTCTTC

clone size: -
V gene: TRBV6-6
D gene: -
J gene: TRBJ1-4
CDR3 protein: CASSYVSAVEKLFF
CDR3 DNA: TGTGCCAGCAGTTACGTGAGTGCAGTCGAAAAACTGTTTTTT

clone size: many
V gene: TRBV6-5
D gene: TRBD1
J gene: TRBJ2-2
CDR3 protein: CASSRQGGVAGELFF
CDR3 DNA: TGTGCCAGCAGTAGACAGGGGGGAGTGGCCGGGGAGCTGTTTTTT

clone size: few
V gene: TRBV20-1
D gene: TRBD2
J gene: TRBJ2-3
CDR3 protein: CSASHQRETWRNTDTQYF
CDR3 DNA: TGCAGTGCTAGCCACCAGCGGGAGACGTGGAGGAACACAGATACGCAGTATTTT

clone size: few
V gene: TRBV15
D gene: -
J gene: TRBJ2-3
CDR3 protein: CATSRDLPSAVTQYF
CDR3 DNA: TGTGCCACCAGCAGAGATCTTCCTAGCGCGGTTACGCAGTATTTT

clone size: few
V gene: TRBV20-1
D gene: TRBD2
J gene: TRBJ2-1
CDR3 protein: CSASHTSGGAYEQFF
CDR3 DNA: TGCAGTGCTAGTCATACTAGCGGGGGGGCCTATGAGCAGTTCTTC

clone size: -
V gene: TRBV7-2
D gene: TRBD1
J gene: TRBJ1-1
CDR3 protein: CASSQYSGQMNTEAFF
CDR3 DNA: TGTGCCAGCAGCCAATACTCGGGACAGATGAACACTGAAGCTTTCTTT

clone size: many
V gene: TRBV6-5
D gene: -
J gene: TRBJ1-1
CDR3 protein: CASSPRQRHTEAFF
CDR3 DNA: TGTGCCAGCAGTCCGAGACAGCGACACACTGAAGCTTTCTTT

clone size: many
V gene: TRBV21-1
D gene: -
J gene: TRBJ2-3
CDR3 protein: CARKPPGQGSDTQYF
CDR3 DNA: TGTGCCCGAAAACCCCCGGGACAGGGATCGGATACGCAGTATTTT